Following are 25 T cell receptor beta chains from one sample sequenced in a study of cytomegalovirus exposure and HLA in healthy donors. Primers included in the PCR were 60 Vbeta and 13 Jbeta primers. Repertoires were generated with immunoSEQ multiplex PCR, while TCRdb's copy carries only in-frame clones and drops some. The table shows under 150,000 clones, with more than 65% occurring only once. The source material was PBMCs. All receptors derive from a man aged 50 to 60 in good health and CMV-seronegative.

This chain connects TRBV9 to TRBJ2-3; D gene uncertain. Germline V CDR1 and CDR2: SGDLS, YYNGEE. Trimming shortened V by 6 bases and J by 2 bases, and 16 bases separated the two germline ends. The length of the CDR3 is 15 residues. The CDR3 DNA is TGTGCCAGCACAAGCCGGGTCAACCCCACAGATACGCAGTATTTT. As protein: CASTSRVNPTDTQYF.

The rearrangement joins TRBV19 to TRBJ2-2; D unresolved. Trimming pared 1 base from V and 3 bases from J, leaving 3 bases between. The germline gives CDR1 LNHDA, CDR2 SQIVND (reference sequence). The CDR3 consists of 13 residues. CDR3 sequence (DNA): TGTGCCAGTAGTATAGTCGACACCGGGGAGCTGTTTTTT. This sequence encodes CASSIVDTGELFF.

The J gene is TRBJ1-1, the V gene TRBV7-2; D is unclear. Between the trimmed V and J ends, which lost 5 bases and 6 bases, there was a span of 16 bases. This CDR3 is built from 14 residues. CDR1 and CDR2 (germline): SGHTA, FQGNSA. The CDR3 DNA follows: TGTGCCAGCAGCAGGTACAGCATGGGAGCTGAAGCTTTCTTT. It encodes CASSRYSMGAEAFF.

This clone was observed a handful of times. The chain combines TRBV5-6 with TRBJ1-4, with 10 bases lining up with TRBD1. CDR3 length: 18 amino acids. Unmatched junction bases numbered 15, after V lost 3 bases and J lost 7 bases. Germline CDR1 and CDR2: SGHDT and YYEEEE. The DNA for the CDR3 is TGTGCCAGCAGCTCCGAGCGGGACAGGGGATTAGTTAGTGAAAAACTGTTTTTT. The encoded protein is CASSSERDRGLVSEKLFF.

The sample holds a few counts of this clone. V gene TRBV4-3 combines with J gene TRBJ2-2; the D gene is possibly TRBD2 (6 bases). V gave up 0 bases and J gave up 4 bases, with 12 bases separating them. The germline gives CDR1 LGHNA, CDR2 YSLEER. The CDR3 sequence is 16 residues long. The CDR3 DNA is TGCGCCAGCAGCCAAGACGGGACTGGAGGCACCGGGGAGCTGTTTTTT. Translation: CASSQDGTGGTGELFF.

The rearrangement joins TRBV19 to TRBJ1-4; TRBD1 aligns across 7 bases. The V segment lost 3 bases and the J segment 7 bases; nucleotides outside the gene matches: 5. Germline CDR1 LNHDA, CDR2 SQIVND (reference sequence). The CDR3 has 14 amino acids. CDR3 nucleotide sequence: TGTGCCAGTAGTATTTACAGGGGCGCTGAAAAACTGTTTTTT. It yields the protein CASSIYRGAEKLFF.

The chain uses TRBV19 and TRBJ2-5, with 8 bases matching TRBD1. Germline CDR1 reads LNHDA; CDR2 reads SQIVND (reference sequence). V trimming: 2 bases; J trimming: 7 bases; junction bases outside the gene matches: 9. The length of the CDR3 is 15 residues. CDR3 sequence: CASSIRAGGDGTQYF. As DNA, the CDR3 is TGTGCCAGTAGTATAAGGGCAGGGGGCGATGGGACCCAGTACTTC. Drawing the rest from reference TRBV19 and TRBJ2-5, the complete variable domain is DGGITQSPKYLFRKEGQNVTLSCEQNLNHDAMYWYRQDPGQGLRLIYYSQIVNDFQKGDIAEGYSVSREKKESFPLTVTSAQKNPTAFYLCASSIRAGGDGTQYFGPGTRLLVL.

V usage is TRBV10-3 and J usage is TRBJ1-2; 10 positions agree with TRBD1. The V gene end was trimmed by 5 bases and the J gene end by 2 bases; junction bases not matched to a gene: 5. CDR3 length equals 15 residues. From germline, CDR1 is ENHRY and CDR2 SYGVKD. CDR3 sequence (DNA): TGTGCCATCAGTACGCCGGGACAGGGGAACTATGGCTACACCTTC. This translates into CAISTPGQGNYGYTF.

This clone has only a few counts. The chain uses TRBV4-3 and TRBJ1-6; D is ambiguous. V lost 0 bases to trimming and J lost 8 bases, with 11 bases between them. CDR3 size: 15 residues. Germline V gene lookup returns CDR1 LGHNA and CDR2 YSLEER. The CDR3 nucleotides read TGCGCCAGCAGCCAAGATACGGGGTACTATTCACCCCTCCACTTT. As protein: CASSQDTGYYSPLHF.

This clone was detected only a few times. The CDR3 coding sequence is TGTGCCAGCAGTCCGGGACAGGGTTACTACGAGCAGTACTTC. Protein: CASSPGQGYYEQYF. This chain uses TRBV6-1 with TRBJ2-7; 9 bases match TRBD1. V lost 5 bases, J lost 3 bases, and 5 bases stayed unmatched. The CDR3 runs to 14 residues. Per the germline V gene, CDR1 is MNHNS and CDR2 is SASEGT.

The chain couples TRBV30 to TRBJ1-6; 7 bases map to TRBD1. Trimming took 5 bases from V and 7 from J; bases not matched to a gene: 5. The length of the CDR3 is 13 residues. The V gene's germline CDR1 is GTSNPN and CDR2 SVGIG (reference sequence). The CDR3 reads CAWSPGQNSPLHF. The CDR3 bases are TGTGCCTGGTCCCCGGGACAGAATTCACCCCTCCACTTT.

This chain uses TRBV11-2 with TRBJ2-4, with 7 bases matching TRBD1. This CDR3 contains 17 residues. Germline V CDR1 and CDR2: SGHAT, FQNNGV. V was pared by 4 bases and J by 2 bases, with 11 bases of the junction left unmatched. The CDR3 DNA is TGTGCCAGCAGCTCCCCCGAGCGACAGGGTCCCAAAAACATTCAGTACTTC. Its protein product is CASSSPERQGPKNIQYF.

This rearrangement joins TRBV19 to TRBJ1-1; the D gene is possibly TRBD1 (5 bases). Germline-derived CDR1 and CDR2 are LNHDA and SQIVND (reference sequence). This CDR3 region has 14 residues. V was trimmed by 5 bases and J by 4 bases, leaving 14 bases between them. DNA for the CDR3: TGTGCCAGTAGTGAAGTTCAGGGATTCACTGAAGCTTTCTTT. Encoded protein: CASSEVQGFTEAFF.

The CDR3 DNA reads TGTGCCAGCAGTGACGACAGGGCAACTAAAGCTTTCTTT. Translated: CASSDDRATKAFF. The gene calls are TRBV6-1 and TRBJ1-1, with 7 bases aligning to TRBD1. The CDR3 runs to 13 residues. The J segment lost 9 bases and the V segment lost 3 bases, leaving 7 bases of the junction unmatched. Per the germline V gene, CDR1 is MNHNS and CDR2 is SASEGT.

The chain has TRBV6-9 and TRBJ2-6; D gene unclear. This CDR3 region has 11 residues. V was trimmed by 6 bases and J by 12 bases, leaving 9 bases between them. Germline values: CDR1 MNHGY, CDR2 SVAAGI. Written as DNA, the CDR3 is TGTGCCAGCAGCCCGCTGAGCGTCCTGACTTTC. Encoded protein: CASSPLSVLTF.

There are a few counts of this clone. The chain is built from TRBV4-3 and TRBJ2-2; the match to TRBD2 covers 11 bases. Germline CDR1 and CDR2: LGHNA and YSLEER. The CDR3 runs 18 residues. V was pared by 0 bases and J by 4 bases, with 7 bases of the junction left unmatched. Written as DNA, the CDR3 is TGCGCCAGCAGCCAAGATCTGGGGCTAGCGGGGGGCACCGGGGAGCTGTTTTTT. This translates into CASSQDLGLAGGTGELFF.

The rearrangement uses TRBV4-1 and TRBJ1-1; the D gene is possibly TRBD1 (6 bases). The length of the CDR3 is 15 residues. V was cut by 0 bases and J by 2 bases, with 10 bases left in between. The germline V gene has CDR1 MGHRA and CDR2 YSYEKL. In DNA, the CDR3 is TGCGCCAGCAGCCAAGACCGGACAGTTAACACTGAAGCTTTCTTT. It codes for CASSQDRTVNTEAFF.

This chain uses TRBV27 with TRBJ2-7, with D maybe TRBD2 (7 bases). The CDR3 is made up of 15 amino acids. CDR1 is MNHEY and CDR2 is SMNVEV in the germline V gene (reference sequence). With 2 bases removed from V and 0 bases from J, the gap between germline ends came to 11 bases. Here the CDR3 DNA reads TGTGCCAGCAGTTTACGGGGGGCCCACTCCTACGAGCAGTACTTC. Encoded protein: CASSLRGAHSYEQYF.

The genes are TRBV7-9 and TRBJ2-1; 7 bases are a match to TRBD2. V lost 5 bases, J lost 4 bases, and 14 bases stayed unmatched. CDR1 and CDR2 from the germline V gene are SEHNR and FQNEAQ (reference sequence). The CDR3 has 17 amino acids. CDR3 loop: CASSQWGGGPLYNEQFF. For the CDR3, the DNA is TGTGCCAGCAGCCAGTGGGGGGGTGGGCCCCTATACAATGAGCAGTTCTTC.

This sequence joins TRBV7-2 and TRBJ2-7, with 8 bases fitting TRBD2. J was trimmed by 3 bases and V by 1 base; bases with no gene match: 8. Germline CDR1 SGHTA, CDR2 FQGNSA. CDR3 length: 16 residues. The CDR3 bases are TGTGCCAGCAGCTTAGGGTTTAGCGGGGCAATCTACGAGCAGTACTTC. This gives the protein CASSLGFSGAIYEQYF.

The rearrangement joins TRBV30 to TRBJ1-5, with D tentatively TRBD1 (5 bases). The CDR3 totals 13 residues. Germline CDR1 reads GTSNPN; CDR2 reads SVGIG (reference sequence). Trimming cost V 5 bases and J 4 bases, with 12 bases left between them. CDR3 residues: CAWAAGPNQPQHF. Written as DNA, the CDR3 is TGTGCCTGGGCGGCGGGGCCTAATCAGCCCCAGCATTTT.

The CDR3 region has the DNA TGCGCCAGCAGCCAAGATGGGCAGCCCTACGAGCAGTACTTC. This sequence encodes CASSQDGQPYEQYF. The genes are TRBV4-1 and TRBJ2-7; no clear D gene. This CDR3 has 14 residues. Deletions cut 0 bases from V and 2 bases from J, with 8 bases between. Germline V gene sequence: CDR1 MGHRA, CDR2 YSYEKL.

J is TRBJ2-5 and V is TRBV11-3; a possible D gene is TRBD2 (5 bases). This CDR3 has 14 residues. Germline-derived CDR1 and CDR2 are SGHNT and YENEEA. Trimming took off 4 bases at V and 4 bases at J, with 13 bases between the two ends. The CDR3 DNA reads as TGTGCCAGCAGCTCAAAACTAGGCGGAGAGACCCAGTACTTC. It encodes CASSSKLGGETQYF.

This clone has only one observation. This chain uses TRBV29-1 with TRBJ1-2; weak D call: TRBD1 (5 bases). The germline gives CDR1 SQVTM, CDR2 ANQGSEA. Trimming removed 0 bases from V and 3 bases from J, with 8 bases in between. The CDR3 totals 13 residues. The CDR3 bases are TGCAGCGTTGAAGATCAGGGCGACTATGGCTACACCTTC. Its protein product is CSVEDQGDYGYTF.

The V call is TRBV6-1, the J call TRBJ2-7; D might be TRBD2 (6 bases). V dropped 6 bases and J dropped 5 bases, with 17 bases sitting between them. This CDR3 is 14 amino acids long. CDR1 and CDR2 from the germline V gene are MNHNS and SASEGT. This CDR3 is CASREGLWSNEQYF. DNA of the CDR3: TGTGCCAGCAGGGAGGGACTCTGGTCAAACGAGCAGTACTTC.